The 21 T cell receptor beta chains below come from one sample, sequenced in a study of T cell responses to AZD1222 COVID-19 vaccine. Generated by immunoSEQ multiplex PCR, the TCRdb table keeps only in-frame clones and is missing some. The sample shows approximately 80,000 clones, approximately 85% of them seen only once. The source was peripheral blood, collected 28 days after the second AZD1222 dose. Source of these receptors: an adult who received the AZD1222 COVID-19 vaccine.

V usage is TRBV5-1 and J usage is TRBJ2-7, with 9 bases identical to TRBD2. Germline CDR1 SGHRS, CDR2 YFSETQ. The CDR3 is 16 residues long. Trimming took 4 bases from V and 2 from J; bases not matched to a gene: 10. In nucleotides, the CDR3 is TGCGCCAGCAGCGCGGATAGGCTAGCGGGGACCTACGAGCAGTACTTC. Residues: CASSADRLAGTYEQYF.

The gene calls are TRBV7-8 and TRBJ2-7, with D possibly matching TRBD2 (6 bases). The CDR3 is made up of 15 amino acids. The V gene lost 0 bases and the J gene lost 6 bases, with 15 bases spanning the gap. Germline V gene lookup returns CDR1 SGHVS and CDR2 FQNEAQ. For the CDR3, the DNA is TGTGCCAGCAGCTTAGCGCGGGGAGTCATGGTCGAGCAGTACTTC. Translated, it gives CASSLARGVMVEQYF.

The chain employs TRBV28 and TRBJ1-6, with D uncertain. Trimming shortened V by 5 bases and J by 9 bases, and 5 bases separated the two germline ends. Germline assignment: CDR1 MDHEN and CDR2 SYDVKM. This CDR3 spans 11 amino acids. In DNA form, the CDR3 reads TGTGCCAGCAGTGGAGCTTCACCCCTCCACTTT. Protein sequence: CASSGASPLHF.

The CDR3 spells CASSLRGGGNTEAFF. The CDR3 DNA follows: TGTGCCAGCAGCTTGAGAGGGGGCGGGAACACTGAAGCTTTCTTT. The V call is TRBV5-4, the J call TRBJ1-1; 7 bases match TRBD1. Losses at the gene ends were 1 base for V and 1 base for J; bases not matched to a gene: 4. Germline V gene lookup returns CDR1 SGHNT and CDR2 YYREEE (reference sequence). The CDR3 has 15 residues.

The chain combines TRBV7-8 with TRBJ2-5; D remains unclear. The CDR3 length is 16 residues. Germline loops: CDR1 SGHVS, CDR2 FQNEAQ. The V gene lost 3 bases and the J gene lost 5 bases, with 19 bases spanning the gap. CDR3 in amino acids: CASSFPLREGLETQYF. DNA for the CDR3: TGTGCCAGCAGCTTCCCCCTTCGTGAAGGGTTGGAGACCCAGTACTTC.

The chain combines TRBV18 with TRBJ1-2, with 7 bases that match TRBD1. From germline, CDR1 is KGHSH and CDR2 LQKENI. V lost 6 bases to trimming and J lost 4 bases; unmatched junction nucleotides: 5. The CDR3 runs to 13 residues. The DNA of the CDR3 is TGTGCCAGCTCCACAGGGGCGACCTATGGCTACACCTTC. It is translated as CASSTGATYGYTF.

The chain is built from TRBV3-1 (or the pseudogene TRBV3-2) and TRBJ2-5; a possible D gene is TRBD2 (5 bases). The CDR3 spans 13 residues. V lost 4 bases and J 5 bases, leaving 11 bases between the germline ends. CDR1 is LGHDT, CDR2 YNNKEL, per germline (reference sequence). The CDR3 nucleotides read TGTGCCAGCAGCCTTGGAAGAGGGGAGACCCAGTACTTC. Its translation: CASSLGRGETQYF.

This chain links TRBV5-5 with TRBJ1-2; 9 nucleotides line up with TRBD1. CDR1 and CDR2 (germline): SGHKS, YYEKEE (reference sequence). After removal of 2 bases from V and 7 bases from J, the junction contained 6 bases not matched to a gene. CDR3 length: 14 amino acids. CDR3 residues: CASSFRQGEGGYTF. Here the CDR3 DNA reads TGTGCCAGCAGCTTCCGACAGGGGGAGGGTGGCTACACCTTC. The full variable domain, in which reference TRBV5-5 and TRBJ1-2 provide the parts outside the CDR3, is DAGVTQSPTHLIKTRGQQVTLRCSPISGHKSVSWYQQVLGQGPQFIFQYYEKEERGRGNFPDRFSARQFPNYSSELNVNALLLGDSALYLCASSFRQGEGGYTFGSGTRLTVV.

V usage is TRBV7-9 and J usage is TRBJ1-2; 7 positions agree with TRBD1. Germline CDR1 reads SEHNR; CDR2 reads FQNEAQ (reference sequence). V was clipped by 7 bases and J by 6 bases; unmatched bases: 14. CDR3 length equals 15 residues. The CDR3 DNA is TGTGCCAGCACCCAAGACCAGAGACAGGGTGATGGCTACACCTTC. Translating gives CASTQDQRQGDGYTF.

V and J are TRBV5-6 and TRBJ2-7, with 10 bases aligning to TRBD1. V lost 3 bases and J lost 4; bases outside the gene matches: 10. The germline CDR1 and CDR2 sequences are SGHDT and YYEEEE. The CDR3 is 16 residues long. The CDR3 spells CASSYYFGTGDYEQYF. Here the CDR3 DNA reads TGTGCCAGCAGCTACTATTTCGGGACAGGGGATTACGAGCAGTACTTC.

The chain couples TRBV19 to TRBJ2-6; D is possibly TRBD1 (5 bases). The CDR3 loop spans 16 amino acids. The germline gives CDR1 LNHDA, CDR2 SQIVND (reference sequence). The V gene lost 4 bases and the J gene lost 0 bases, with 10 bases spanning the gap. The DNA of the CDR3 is TGTGCCAGTAGTACCACAGGTTACTCTGGGGCCAACGTCCTGACTTTC. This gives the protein CASSTTGYSGANVLTF.

The CDR3 spells CASSLNTDRGHGYTF. Here the CDR3 DNA reads TGCGCCAGCAGCCTGAACACGGACAGGGGGCACGGCTACACCTTC. This chain uses TRBV4-1 with TRBJ1-2; TRBD1 matches 11 bases. This CDR3 has 15 residues. Germline V gene data show CDR1 as MGHRA and CDR2 as YSYEKL. V was clipped by 4 bases and J by 8 bases; unmatched bases: 9.

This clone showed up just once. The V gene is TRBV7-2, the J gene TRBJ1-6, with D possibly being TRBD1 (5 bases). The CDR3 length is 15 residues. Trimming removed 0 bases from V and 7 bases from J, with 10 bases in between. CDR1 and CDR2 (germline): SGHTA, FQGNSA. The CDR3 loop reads CASSLAGAMNSPLHF. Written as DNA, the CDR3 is TGTGCCAGCAGCTTAGCAGGGGCGATGAATTCACCCCTCCACTTT.

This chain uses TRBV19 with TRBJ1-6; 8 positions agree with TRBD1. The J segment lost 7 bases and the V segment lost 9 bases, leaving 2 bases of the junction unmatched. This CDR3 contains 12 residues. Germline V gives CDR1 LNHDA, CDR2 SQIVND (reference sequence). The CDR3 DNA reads TGTGCCAGCAGGACAGGGAATTCACCCCTCCACTTT. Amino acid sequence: CASRTGNSPLHF.

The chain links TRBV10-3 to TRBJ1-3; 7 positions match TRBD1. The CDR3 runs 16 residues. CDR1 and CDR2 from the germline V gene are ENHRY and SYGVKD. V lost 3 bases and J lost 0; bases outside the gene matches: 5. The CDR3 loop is CAISDGQVLSGNTIYF. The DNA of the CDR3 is TGTGCCATCAGTGACGGACAGGTCCTCTCTGGAAACACCATATATTTT.

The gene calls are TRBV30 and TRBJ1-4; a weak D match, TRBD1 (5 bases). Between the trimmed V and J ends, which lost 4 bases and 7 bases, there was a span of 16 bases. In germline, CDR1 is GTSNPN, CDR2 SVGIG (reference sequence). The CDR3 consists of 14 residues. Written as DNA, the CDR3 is TGTGCCTGGACCCTTGGGAGGGGCGGTGAAAAACTGTTTTTT. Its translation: CAWTLGRGGEKLFF.

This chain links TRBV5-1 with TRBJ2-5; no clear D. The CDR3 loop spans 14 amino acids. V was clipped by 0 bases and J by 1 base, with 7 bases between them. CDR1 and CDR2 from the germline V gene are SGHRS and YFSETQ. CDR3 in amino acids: CASSLGLIQETQYF. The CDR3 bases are TGCGCCAGCAGCTTGGGACTGATCCAAGAGACCCAGTACTTC.

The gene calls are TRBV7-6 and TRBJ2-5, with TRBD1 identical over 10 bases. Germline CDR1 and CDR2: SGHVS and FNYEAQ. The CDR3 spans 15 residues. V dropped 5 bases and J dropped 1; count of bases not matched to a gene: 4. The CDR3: CASSRDRGPQETQYF. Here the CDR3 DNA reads TGTGCCAGCAGCCGGGACAGGGGTCCCCAAGAGACCCAGTACTTC.

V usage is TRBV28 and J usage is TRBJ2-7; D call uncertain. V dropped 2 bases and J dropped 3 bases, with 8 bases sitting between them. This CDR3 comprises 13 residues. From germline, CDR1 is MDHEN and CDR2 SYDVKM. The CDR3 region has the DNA TGTGCCAGCAGTTTAATCAGAAACTACGAGCAGTACTTC. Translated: CASSLIRNYEQYF.

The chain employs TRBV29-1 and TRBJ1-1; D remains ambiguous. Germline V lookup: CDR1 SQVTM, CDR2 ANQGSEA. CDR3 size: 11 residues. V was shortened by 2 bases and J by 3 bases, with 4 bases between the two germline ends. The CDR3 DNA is TGCAGCGTTGAACCTTACACTGAAGCTTTCTTT. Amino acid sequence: CSVEPYTEAFF.

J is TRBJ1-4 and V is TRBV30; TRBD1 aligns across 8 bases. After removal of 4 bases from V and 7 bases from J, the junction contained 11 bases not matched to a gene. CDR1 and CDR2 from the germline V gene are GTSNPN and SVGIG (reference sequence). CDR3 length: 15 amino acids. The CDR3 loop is CAWTPRGTGSEKLFF. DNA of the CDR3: TGTGCCTGGACCCCCCGGGGGACAGGATCTGAAAAACTGTTTTTT.